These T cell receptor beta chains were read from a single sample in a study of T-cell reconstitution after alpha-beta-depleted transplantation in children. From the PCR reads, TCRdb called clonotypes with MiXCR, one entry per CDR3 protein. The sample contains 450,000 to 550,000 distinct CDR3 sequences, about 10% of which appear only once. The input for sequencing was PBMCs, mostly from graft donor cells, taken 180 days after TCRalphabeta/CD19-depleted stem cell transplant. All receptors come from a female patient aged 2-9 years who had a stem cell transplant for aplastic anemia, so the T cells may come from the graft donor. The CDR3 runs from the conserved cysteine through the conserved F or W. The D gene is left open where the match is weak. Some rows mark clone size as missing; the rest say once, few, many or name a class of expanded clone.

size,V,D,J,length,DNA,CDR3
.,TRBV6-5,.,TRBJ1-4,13,TGTGCCAGCAGTTCGGGATCGGATGAAAAACTGTTTTTT,CASSSGSDEKLFF
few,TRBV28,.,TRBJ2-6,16,TGTGCCAGCAGTTTAGCGAGGGTCCCTGGGGCCAACGTCCTGACTTTC,CASSLARVPGANVLTF
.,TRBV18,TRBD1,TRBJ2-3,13,TGTGCCAGCTCAGATTTACAGGGGAGTGCGCAGTATTTT,CASSDLQGSAQYF
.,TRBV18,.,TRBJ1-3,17,TGTGCCAGCTCACCCAGGCCGACAACTAATACCGGAAACACCATATATTTT,CASSPRPTTNTGNTIYF
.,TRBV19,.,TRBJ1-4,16,TGTGCCAGTAGCACCGGAAGACAGGTCTTTAATGAAAAACTGTTTTTT,CASSTGRQVFNEKLFF
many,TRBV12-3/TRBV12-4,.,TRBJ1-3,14,TGTGCCAGCAGTTTACGGGTTTCTGGAAACACCATATATTTT,CASSLRVSGNTIYF
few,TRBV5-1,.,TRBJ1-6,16,TGCGCCAGCAGCTTGGGTGACAGGACCTATAATTCACCCCTCCACTTT,CASSLGDRTYNSPLHF
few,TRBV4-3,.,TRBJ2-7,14,TGCGCCAGCAGCCACATCCGACACCGTACGGCGCAGTACTTC,CASSHIRHRTAQYF
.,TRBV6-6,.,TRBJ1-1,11,TGTGCCAGTACGGAAGGAAATAGGGCTTTCTTT,CASTEGNRAFF
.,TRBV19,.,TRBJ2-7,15,TGTGCCAGTAGTCCCCTCCCGGGACATACATACGAGCAGTACTTC,CASSPLPGHTYEQYF
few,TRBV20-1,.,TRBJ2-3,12,TGCAGTGCTAGAGATGATCGCTTTACGCAGTATTTT,CSARDDRFTQYF
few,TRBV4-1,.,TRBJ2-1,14,TGCGCCAGCAGCCGGGGTGGGGCTGGGAATGAGCAGTTCTTC,CASSRGGAGNEQFF
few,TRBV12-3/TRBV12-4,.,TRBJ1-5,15,TGTGCCAGCAGTTTAAAGGTAACGGGCAATCAGCCCCAGCATTTT,CASSLKVTGNQPQHF
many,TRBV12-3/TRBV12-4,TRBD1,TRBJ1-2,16,TGTGCCAGCAGTTTAGCCGGGACAGGGGGCGCGAGCGGCTACACCTTC,CASSLAGTGGASGYTF